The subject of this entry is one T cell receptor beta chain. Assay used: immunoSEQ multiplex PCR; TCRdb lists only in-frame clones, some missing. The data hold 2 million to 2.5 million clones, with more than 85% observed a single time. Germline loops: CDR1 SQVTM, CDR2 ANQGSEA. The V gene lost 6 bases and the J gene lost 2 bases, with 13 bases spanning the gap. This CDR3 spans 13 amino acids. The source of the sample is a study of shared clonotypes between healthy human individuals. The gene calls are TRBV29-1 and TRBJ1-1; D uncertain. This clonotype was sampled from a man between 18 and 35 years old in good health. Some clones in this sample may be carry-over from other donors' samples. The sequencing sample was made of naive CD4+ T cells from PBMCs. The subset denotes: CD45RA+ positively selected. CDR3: CSVARILNTEAFF. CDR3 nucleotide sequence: TGCAGCGTAGCACGAATTTTAAACACTGAAGCTTTCTTT.